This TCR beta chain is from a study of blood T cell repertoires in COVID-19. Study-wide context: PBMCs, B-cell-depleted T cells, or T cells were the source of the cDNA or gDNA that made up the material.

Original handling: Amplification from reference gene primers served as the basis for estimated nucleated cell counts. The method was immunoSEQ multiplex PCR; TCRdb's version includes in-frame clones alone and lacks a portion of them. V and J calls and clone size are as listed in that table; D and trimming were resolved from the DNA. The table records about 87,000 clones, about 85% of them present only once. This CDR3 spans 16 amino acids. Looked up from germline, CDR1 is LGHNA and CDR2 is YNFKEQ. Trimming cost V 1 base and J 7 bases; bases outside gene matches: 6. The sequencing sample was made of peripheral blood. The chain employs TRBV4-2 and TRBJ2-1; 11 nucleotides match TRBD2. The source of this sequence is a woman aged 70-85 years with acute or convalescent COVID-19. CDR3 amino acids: CASSQVSGGAKNEQFF. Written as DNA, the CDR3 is TGTGCCAGCAGCCAAGTTAGCGGGGGGGCAAAGAATGAGCAGTTCTTC.